This T cell receptor (beta chain) comes out of a study of T cell responses to AZD1222 COVID-19 vaccine. Findings of the study overall: Nearly half of spike-specific TCRs reportedly target unmutated variant regions.

The germline V gene encodes CDR1 MNHEY and CDR2 SVGAGI. CDR3 length: 15 amino acids. Unmatched junction bases numbered 5, after V lost 0 bases and J lost 7 bases. TCRdb's copy holds only in-frame clones and misses some; the assay was immunoSEQ multiplex PCR. The sample gives 150,000 or so clones, about 90% of which show up once; roughly 5.5% is in the top ten. This clone has only one observation. Its target is unknown. The receptor's source is an adult in good health. The chain uses TRBV6-5 and TRBJ1-4; 7 bases align to TRBD1. Specimen: peripheral blood, collected on day 0 of AZD1222 vaccination. As DNA, the CDR3 is TGTGCCAGCAGTTACTCCCAGGGGGGGACTGAAAAACTGTTTTTT. Translated, it gives CASSYSQGGTEKLFF.